The 22 T cell receptor beta chains below were found in one sample sequenced in a study of T cells after yellow fever vaccination. TCRdb analysed the 5' RACE reads with MiXCR anew, one entry per CDR3 protein. Of 150,000 or so distinct CDR3 sequences in the sample, approximately 10% were seen once. The sequenced sample was CD8+ T cells sorted from PBMCs, obtained 45 days after the yellow fever booster vaccination. These receptors were collected from a man aged 18 to 29 who received the YFV17D yellow fever vaccine.

With respect to this clonotype: A much larger clone is a single base away; this may be a read error. The chain has TRBV12-3 or TRBV12-4 and TRBJ2-5; D not certain. The CDR3 is made up of 11 amino acids. The V and J ends lost 3 bases and 5 bases respectively, with 4 bases between them. CDR3 in amino acids: CASSLLETQYF. As DNA, the CDR3 is TGTGCCAGCAGTTTGTTGGAGACCCAGTACTTC.

V gene TRBV7-2 combines with J gene TRBJ1-2; no reliable D call. CDR3 length: 11 amino acids. V lost 4 bases, J lost 4 bases, and 4 bases lay in between. Germline lookup yields CDR1 SGHTA and CDR2 FQGNSA. CDR3 in DNA: TGTGCCAGCAGCTATCCCTATGGCTACACCTTC. It yields the protein CASSYPYGYTF.

J is TRBJ1-2 and V is TRBV6-5, with a tentative D call TRBD1 (5 bases). The CDR3 length is 14 residues. Germline V gene sequence: CDR1 MNHEY, CDR2 SVGAGI. V dropped 2 bases and J dropped 5 bases, with 12 bases sitting between them. The CDR3 DNA is TGTGCCAGCAGTTACGGCGCACAGGAATATGGCTACACCTTC. As protein: CASSYGAQEYGYTF.

This clonotype was seen a handful of times. The chain recombines TRBV12-3 or TRBV12-4 with TRBJ2-1; TRBD2 matches at 7 bases. The CDR3 contains 13 residues. Trimming cost V 8 bases and J 0 bases; bases outside gene matches: 1. CDR3 amino acids: CASASGSYNEQFF. The CDR3 nucleotides are TGTGCCAGCGCTAGCGGCTCCTACAATGAGCAGTTCTTC.

This clonotype was detected only a few times. The chain has TRBV6-2 or TRBV6-3 and TRBJ1-1, with 7 bases identical to TRBD1. The CDR3 consists of 19 residues. The V and J ends lost 2 bases and 2 bases, in that order; junction bases with no gene match: 17. The germline gives CDR1 MNHEY, CDR2 SVGEGT. Written as DNA, the CDR3 is TGTGCCAGCAGTTACCCGACTACAGGGGAGTGGGGAATAAACACTGAAGCTTTCTTT. Protein product: CASSYPTTGEWGINTEAFF.

J is TRBJ1-3 and V is TRBV6-5; 7 bases match TRBD1. The ends lost 6 bases at V and 0 bases at J; junction bases unmatched: 5. The CDR3 is 15 residues long. Germline CDR1 MNHEY, CDR2 SVGAGI. The chain's CDR3 is CASRPRDSSGNTIYF. CDR3 DNA: TGTGCCAGCAGACCACGGGACAGCTCTGGAAACACCATATATTTT.

This clonotype was picked up many times. The chain combines TRBV4-1 with TRBJ1-1; TRBD1 agrees at 7 bases. This CDR3 comprises 16 residues. V lost 3 bases, J lost 4 bases, and 11 bases stayed unmatched. Germline assignment: CDR1 MGHRA and CDR2 YSYEKL. The CDR3 is CASSQILDRLGTEAFF. The CDR3 DNA reads TGCGCCAGCAGCCAGATCCTGGACAGGCTCGGCACTGAAGCTTTCTTT.

This clonotype has more than one count but fewer than ten. The chain employs TRBV12-3 or TRBV12-4 and TRBJ2-3, with D possibly TRBD2 on 6 matching bases. The CDR3 length is 17 residues. Trimming removed 6 bases at V and 4 bases at J, with 23 bases between. CDR3 DNA: TGTGCCAGCAGCCCGGGGCGGGACCCGCCAGTTTCAGATACGCAGTATTTT. Residues: CASSPGRDPPVSDTQYF.

This clonotype was seen a handful of times. This chain joins TRBV4-3 and TRBJ2-2, with D uncertain. The CDR3 contains 17 residues. Germline V CDR1 and CDR2: LGHNA, YSLEER. The ends were cut back, 1 base at V and 0 bases at J, with 12 bases in the middle. CDR3 loop: CASSQVNPRTNTGELFF. The CDR3 nucleotides are TGCGCCAGCAGCCAAGTTAATCCTCGGACGAACACCGGGGAGCTGTTTTTT.

In its sample, this clonotype was seen a few times. The chain links TRBV27 to TRBJ1-5, with D hard to call. The germline gives CDR1 MNHEY, CDR2 SMNVEV (reference sequence). Trimming removed 2 bases at V and 5 bases at J, with 7 bases between. This CDR3 is 13 amino acids long. The CDR3 DNA sequence: TGTGCCAGCAGTTTAAACAGTTATCAGCCCCAGCATTTT. Translating gives CASSLNSYQPQHF.

This clonotype was observed a few times. The chain has TRBV7-9 and TRBJ1-5; D is undetermined. Germline assignment: CDR1 SEHNR and CDR2 FQNEAQ (reference sequence). The V gene lost 2 bases and the J gene lost 4 bases, with 9 bases spanning the gap. The CDR3 totals 14 residues. The CDR3 spells CASSLSGLNQPQHF. CDR3 nucleotide sequence: TGTGCCAGCAGCTTATCTGGGTTGAATCAGCCCCAGCATTTT.

CDR3 in amino acids: CATSRDLLASYNEQFF. The DNA of the CDR3 is TGTGCCACCAGCAGAGATTTGCTAGCTTCATACAATGAGCAGTTCTTC. The chain recombines TRBV15 with TRBJ2-1, with D perhaps matching TRBD2 (5 bases). The CDR3 is 16 residues long. Germline CDR1 is LNHNV and CDR2 is YYDKDF (reference sequence). Trimming stripped 0 bases from V and 4 bases from J, with 13 bases between. The whole variable domain, filled in from reference TRBV15 and TRBJ2-1, reads DAMVIQNPRYQVTQFGKPVTLSCSQTLNHNVMYWYQQKSSQAPKLLFHYYDKDFNNEADTPDNFQSRRPNTSFCFLDIRSPGLGDTAMYLCATSRDLLASYNEQFFGPGTRLTVL.

This clonotype was picked up a small number of times. This chain uses TRBV20-1 with TRBJ2-1; D is undetermined. CDR1 DFQATT and CDR2 SNEGSKA come from the germline V gene (reference sequence). The V and J ends lost 7 bases and 6 bases respectively, with 13 bases between them. The CDR3 has 12 residues. Here the CDR3 reads CSVPDGPNEQFF. The DNA of the CDR3 is TGCAGTGTCCCGGACGGACCCAATGAGCAGTTCTTC.

The chain combines TRBV2 with TRBJ2-1; D may be TRBD1 or TRBD2 (5 bases each). Trimming removed 7 bases from V and 8 bases from J, with 18 bases in between. The CDR3 runs 14 residues. Germline CDR1 is SNHLY and CDR2 is FYNNEI. CDR3 DNA sequence: TGTGCCAGCATAGGGACGGCAAATAGGGATGAGCAGTTCTTC. Amino acids: CASIGTANRDEQFF.

V and J are TRBV4-1 and TRBJ1-1, with D perhaps TRBD1 (6 bases). Germline CDR1 is MGHRA and CDR2 is YSYEKL. Trimming removed 3 bases at V and 6 bases at J, with 17 bases between. The CDR3 is made up of 15 amino acids. The CDR3 DNA sequence: TGCGCCAGCAGCCAGGGGGGACAAGGAAGAGCTGAAGCTTTCTTT. Protein sequence: CASSQGGQGRAEAFF.

This clonotype was seen repeatedly, ten times or more. V gene TRBV7-8 combines with J gene TRBJ2-7; 8 nucleotides match TRBD1. The V and J ends lost 4 bases and 0 bases, in that order; junction bases with no gene match: 14. This CDR3 has 18 amino acids. Looked up from germline, CDR1 is SGHVS and CDR2 is FQNEAQ. The CDR3 is CASSSDHSRGLSSYEQYV. The CDR3 bases are TGTGCCAGCAGCTCGGACCACTCCAGGGGGCTAAGCTCCTACGAGCAGTACGTC.

This clonotype was picked up many times. The chain has TRBV7-8 and TRBJ2-1; maybe TRBD2 (5 bases). From germline, CDR1 is SGHVS and CDR2 FQNEAQ. This CDR3 has 13 amino acids. V was clipped by 5 bases and J by 8 bases, with 13 bases between them. CDR3 in amino acids: CASSHTSVDEQFF. CDR3 in DNA: TGTGCCAGCAGCCATACTAGTGTCGATGAGCAGTTCTTC.

Only a few counts were recorded for this clonotype. The junction and the germline gene differ at one end; a read error may be behind it. V usage is TRBV25-1 and J usage is TRBJ2-5; TRBD2 agrees at 8 bases. CDR1 and CDR2 (germline): MGHDK, SYGVNS. This CDR3 contains 10 residues. Written as DNA, the CDR3 is TGTGCCAGCAGCGGACTAGCCTGGCTATTC. This translates into CASSGLAWLF. The variable domain in full, completed from reference TRBV25-1 and TRBJ2-5, reads EADIYQTPRYLVIGTGKKITLECSQTMGHDKMYWYQQDPGMELHLIHYSYGVNSTEKGDLSSESTVSRIRTEHFPLTLESARPSHTSQYLCASSGLAWLFGPGTRLLVL.

The genes are TRBV27 and TRBJ2-6; weak D call: TRBD2 (6 bases). Looked up from germline, CDR1 is MNHEY and CDR2 is SMNVEV (reference sequence). This CDR3 has 22 residues. The V and J ends lost 0 bases and 4 bases respectively, with 28 bases between them. CDR3 amino acids: CASSLSHEIPFTGTLGANVLTF. The CDR3 nucleotides read TGTGCCAGCAGTTTATCGCACGAAATACCGTTCACCGGGACTCTGGGGGCCAACGTCCTGACTTTC.

This clonotype was seen repeatedly, ten times or more. The rearrangement links TRBV14 to TRBJ2-2; weak D call: TRBD2 (6 bases). Germline V gene data show CDR1 as SGHDN and CDR2 as FVKESK. CDR3 size: 13 residues. Trimming removed 5 bases at V and 4 bases at J, with 8 bases between. CDR3 sequence (DNA): TGTGCCAGCAGCGCGGGACGCACCGGGGAGCTGTTTTTT. It is translated as CASSAGRTGELFF.

This rearrangement joins TRBV3-2 to TRBJ2-3; the D segment call TRBD1 is taken from the table without a DNA check. TRBV3-2 has pseudogene status. The CDR3 covers 16 residues. For the CDR3, the DNA is TGTGCCAGCAGCCGGCCGACAGGGAGGTTCGCAGATACGCAGTATTTT. As protein: CASSRPTGRFADTQYF.

There are many counts of this clonotype. The chain couples TRBV27 to TRBJ1-6; no clear D gene. Between the trimmed V and J ends, which lost 2 bases and 9 bases, there was a span of 8 bases. Germline V gene data show CDR1 as MNHEY and CDR2 as SMNVEV (reference sequence). This CDR3 comprises 13 residues. The CDR3: CASSLGIGSPLHF. The CDR3 DNA reads TGTGCCAGCAGTTTAGGTATCGGTTCACCCCTCCACTTT.